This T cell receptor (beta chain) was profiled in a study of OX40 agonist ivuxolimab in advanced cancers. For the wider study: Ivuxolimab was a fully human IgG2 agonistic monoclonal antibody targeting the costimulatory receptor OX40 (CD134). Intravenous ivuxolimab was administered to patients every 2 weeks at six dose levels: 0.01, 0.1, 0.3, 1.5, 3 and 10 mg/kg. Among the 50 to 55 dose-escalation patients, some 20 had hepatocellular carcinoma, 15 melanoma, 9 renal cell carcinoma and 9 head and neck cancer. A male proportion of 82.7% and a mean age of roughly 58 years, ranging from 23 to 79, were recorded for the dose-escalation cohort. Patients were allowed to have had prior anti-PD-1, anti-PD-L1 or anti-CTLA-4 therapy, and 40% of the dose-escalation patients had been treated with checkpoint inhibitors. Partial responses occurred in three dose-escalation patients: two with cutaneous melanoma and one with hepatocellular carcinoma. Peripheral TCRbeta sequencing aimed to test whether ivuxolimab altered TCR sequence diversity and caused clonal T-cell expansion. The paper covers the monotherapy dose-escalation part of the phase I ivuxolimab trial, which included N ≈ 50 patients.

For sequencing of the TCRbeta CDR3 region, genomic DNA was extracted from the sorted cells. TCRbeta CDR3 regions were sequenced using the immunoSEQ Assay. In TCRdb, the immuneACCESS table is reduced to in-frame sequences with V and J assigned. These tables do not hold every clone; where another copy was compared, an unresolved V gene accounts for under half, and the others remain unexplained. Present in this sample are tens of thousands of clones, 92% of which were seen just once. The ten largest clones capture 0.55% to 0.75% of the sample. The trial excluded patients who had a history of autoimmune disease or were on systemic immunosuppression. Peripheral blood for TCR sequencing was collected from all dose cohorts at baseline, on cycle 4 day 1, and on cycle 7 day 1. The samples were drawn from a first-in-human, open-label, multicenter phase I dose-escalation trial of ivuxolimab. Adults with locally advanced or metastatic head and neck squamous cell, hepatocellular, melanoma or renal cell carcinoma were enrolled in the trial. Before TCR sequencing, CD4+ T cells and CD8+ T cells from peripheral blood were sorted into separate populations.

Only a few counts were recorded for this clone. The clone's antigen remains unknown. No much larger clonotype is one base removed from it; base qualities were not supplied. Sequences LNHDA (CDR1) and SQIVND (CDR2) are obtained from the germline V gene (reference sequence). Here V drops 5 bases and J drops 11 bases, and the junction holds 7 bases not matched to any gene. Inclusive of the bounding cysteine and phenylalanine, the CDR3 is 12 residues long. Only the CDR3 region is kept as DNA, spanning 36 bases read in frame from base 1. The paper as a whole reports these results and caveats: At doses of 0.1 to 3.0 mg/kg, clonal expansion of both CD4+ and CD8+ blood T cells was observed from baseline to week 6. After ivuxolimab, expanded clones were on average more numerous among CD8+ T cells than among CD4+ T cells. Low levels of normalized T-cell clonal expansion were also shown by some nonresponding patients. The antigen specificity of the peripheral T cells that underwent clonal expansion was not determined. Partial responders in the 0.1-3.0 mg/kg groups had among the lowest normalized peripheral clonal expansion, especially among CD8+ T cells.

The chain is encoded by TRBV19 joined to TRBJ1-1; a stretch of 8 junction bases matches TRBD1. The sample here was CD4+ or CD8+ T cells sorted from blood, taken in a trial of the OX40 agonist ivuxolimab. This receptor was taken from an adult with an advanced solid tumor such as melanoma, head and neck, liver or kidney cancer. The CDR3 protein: CASSGPGQEAFF. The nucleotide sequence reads TGTGCCAGTAGTGGGCCGGGACAGGAGGCTTTCTTT.